The 14 T cell receptor beta chains presented below share a single source sample, sequenced in a study of CD8 T cells in Susac syndrome. RNA totalling about 0.5 to 1 ug underwent reverse transcription with random hexamers. MiXCR was run by TCRdb on the immunoSEQ multiplex PCR reads, yielding one entry per CDR3 protein. The sample lists approximately 190,000 distinct CDR3 sequences; over 90% were seen once. The sample comprised CD8+ T cells from PBMCs. The receptors shown here come from a human donor with Susac syndrome.

The J gene is TRBJ1-2, the V gene TRBV12-3 or TRBV12-4; TRBD1 matches 8 bases. This CDR3 has 15 residues. V shed 7 bases and J 1 base; nucleotides not matched to a gene: 8. In DNA, the CDR3 is TGTGCCAGCAACCACCCCGGACAGGGTAACTATGGCTACACCTTC. Its translation is CASNHPGQGNYGYTF.

This clonotype was found once. This chain uses TRBV20-1 with TRBJ2-3; 7 bases match TRBD1. Germline V lookup: CDR1 DFQATT, CDR2 SNEGSKA (reference sequence). The CDR3 is 12 amino acids. The CDR3 loop reads CRGGQDTDTQYF. Here the CDR3 DNA reads TGCAGAGGAGGACAGGACACAGATACGCAGTATTTT.

The chain employs TRBV24-1 and TRBJ2-3; TRBD2 agrees at 11 bases. Germline V CDR1 and CDR2: KGHDR, SFDVKD. This CDR3 contains 17 residues. After removal of 3 bases from V and 2 bases from J, the junction contained 6 bases not matched to a gene. The CDR3 reads CATSDPRLAGITDTQYF. CDR3 nucleotide sequence: TGTGCCACCAGTGATCCCAGACTAGCGGGAATCACAGATACGCAGTATTTT.

The CDR3 sequence: CASSPSLDSLGGYTF. The CDR3 DNA sequence: TGTGCCAGCAGTCCCTCTCTAGACAGTTTAGGTGGCTACACCTTC. The chain links TRBV27 to TRBJ1-2; a weak D match, TRBD1 (5 bases). This CDR3 region has 15 residues. The V gene's germline CDR1 is MNHEY and CDR2 SMNVEV (reference sequence). Trimming cost V 5 bases and J 7 bases, with 20 bases left between them.

The chain couples TRBV6-5 to TRBJ2-7; D gene uncertain. This CDR3 is built from 14 residues. Trimming removed 0 bases at V and 5 bases at J, with 11 bases between. CDR1 and CDR2 from the germline V gene are MNHEY and SVGAGI. DNA of the CDR3: TGTGCCAGCAGTTACTCGGACGGGTGGAACGAGCAGTACTTC. This codes for CASSYSDGWNEQYF.

The genes are TRBV20-1 and TRBJ1-1; a weak D match, TRBD1 (5 bases). V was cut by 3 bases and J by 7 bases, with 15 bases left in between. The CDR3 is 13 residues long. Germline loops: CDR1 DFQATT, CDR2 SNEGSKA (reference sequence). Written as DNA, the CDR3 is TGCAGTGCTAGGTTAGGGGATCTTGGTGAAGCTTTCTTT. Encoded protein: CSARLGDLGEAFF.

J is TRBJ2-1 and V is TRBV4-1; 8 bases fit TRBD1. V was pared by 5 bases and J by 4 bases, with 10 bases of the junction left unmatched. This CDR3 comprises 16 residues. Germline lookup yields CDR1 MGHRA and CDR2 YSYEKL. The CDR3 sequence is CASSRVPGQEYNEQFF. Written as DNA, the CDR3 is TGCGCCAGCAGCAGGGTACCGGGACAGGAATACAATGAGCAGTTCTTC.

The chain links TRBV9 to TRBJ2-5; 8 bases match TRBD2. The CDR3 has 13 residues. V shed 4 bases, J shed 5 bases, and the junction held 4 bases outside the gene matches. Per the germline V gene, CDR1 is SGDLS and CDR2 is YYNGEE. DNA for the CDR3: TGTGCCAGCAGCAAGGGACTAGTCGAGACCCAGTACTTC. Protein sequence: CASSKGLVETQYF.

The table lists this clonotype with a few counts. This rearrangement joins TRBV12-5 to TRBJ2-1; D is unclear. V lost 5 bases and J 5 bases, leaving 1 base between the germline ends. Germline V gene data show CDR1 as LGHNT and CDR2 as FRNRAP. The length of the CDR3 is 10 residues. The CDR3 bases are TGTGCTAGTGGTGACAATGAGCAGTTCTTC. Its protein product is CASGDNEQFF.

The V gene is TRBV5-1, the J gene TRBJ1-1; D not resolved. The CDR3 extends over 13 amino acids. V lost 4 bases to trimming and J lost 2 bases, with 9 bases between them. Germline CDR1 is SGHRS and CDR2 is YFSETQ. CDR3 protein: CASSPFRNTEAFF. CDR3 bases: TGCGCCAGCAGCCCTTTTCGAAACACTGAAGCTTTCTTT.

The J gene is TRBJ2-7, the V gene TRBV13; 7 bases are shared with TRBD2. V lost 5 bases and J lost 3; bases outside the gene matches: 7. The CDR3 totals 14 residues. Germline CDR1 PRHDT, CDR2 FYEKMQ (reference sequence). DNA for the CDR3: TGTGCCAGCAGCGGACTAGACGCGAACTACGAGCAGTACTTC. Translation: CASSGLDANYEQYF.

This chain connects TRBV15 to TRBJ1-1; a weak D match, TRBD1 (6 bases). Deletions cut 3 bases from V and 5 bases from J, with 16 bases between. Germline V gene sequence: CDR1 LNHNV, CDR2 YYDKDF (reference sequence). This CDR3 is built from 15 residues. The CDR3 bases are TGTGCCACCAGCAGCCGGGACACAGTTTCTACTGAAGCTTTCTTT. Translated: CATSSRDTVSTEAFF.

The V call is TRBV6-1, the J call TRBJ1-2; D possibly corresponds to TRBD1 (6 bases). Germline V lookup: CDR1 MNHNS, CDR2 SASEGT. This CDR3 is 16 amino acids long. Deletions cut 6 bases from V and 3 bases from J, with 20 bases between. CDR3 loop: CASSEHRSKGDYGYTF. The CDR3 DNA is TGTGCCAGCAGCGAACACAGGTCAAAGGGGGACTATGGCTACACCTTC.

The chain carries TRBV19 and TRBJ1-6, with D possibly matching TRBD1 (6 bases). This CDR3 comprises 14 residues. CDR1 LNHDA and CDR2 SQIVND come from the germline V gene (reference sequence). V was clipped by 2 bases and J by 10 bases, with 12 bases between them. The CDR3 sequence is CASSISRGGSPLHF. The CDR3 bases are TGTGCCAGTAGTATATCAAGGGGGGGATCACCCCTCCACTTT.